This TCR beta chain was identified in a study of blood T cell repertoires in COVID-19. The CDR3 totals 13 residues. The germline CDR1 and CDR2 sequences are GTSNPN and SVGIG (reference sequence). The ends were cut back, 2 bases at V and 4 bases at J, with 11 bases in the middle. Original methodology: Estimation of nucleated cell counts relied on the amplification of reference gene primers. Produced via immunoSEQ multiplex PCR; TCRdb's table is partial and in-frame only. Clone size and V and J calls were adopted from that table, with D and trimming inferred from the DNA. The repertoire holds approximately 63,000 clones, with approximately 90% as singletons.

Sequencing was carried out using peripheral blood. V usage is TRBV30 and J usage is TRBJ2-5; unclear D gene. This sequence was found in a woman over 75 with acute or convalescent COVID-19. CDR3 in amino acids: CAWSNGLLETQYF. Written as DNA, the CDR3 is TGTGCCTGGAGTAACGGGTTGTTAGAGACCCAGTACTTC.